One sample yielded the 25 T cell receptor beta chains listed below, sequenced in a study of CD8+ T cells in alopecia areata. Documented treatment: oral pan-JAK inhibitor, 5-10 mg twice daily. TCR sequencing used cDNA made by reverse transcription of extracted RNA. Assay used: immunoSEQ multiplex PCR; TCRdb lists only in-frame clones, some missing. The data show about 160,000 clones, approximately 65% seen once. Sample: CD4+ T cells sorted from blood, taken at week 4, from a patient treated with tofacitinib. These receptors were taken from a human donor with alopecia areata.

The J gene is TRBJ1-2, the V gene TRBV29-1; D is unclear. V lost 1 base and J 10 bases, leaving 10 bases between the germline ends. There are 11 residues in the CDR3. Germline assignment: CDR1 SQVTM and CDR2 ANQGSEA. Here the CDR3 DNA reads TGCAGCGTTGAAGGGCCAGCTGACTACACCTTC. Translation: CSVEGPADYTF.

This clone was seen only a few times. CDR3 sequence reads: CASSPGGQPQHF. Here the CDR3 DNA reads TGTGCCAGCAGCCCAGGGGGGCAGCCCCAGCATTTT. The rearrangement uses TRBV7-9 and TRBJ1-5, with 7 bases fitting TRBD1. Per germline, CDR1 SEHNR and CDR2 FQNEAQ (reference sequence). This CDR3 has 12 residues. Trimming at V came to 5 bases and at J to 7 bases, leaving 2 bases not matched to a gene.

The CDR3 reads CASSLLEVGSEQFF. Here the CDR3 DNA reads TGTGCCAGCAGCCTACTGGAGGTCGGTTCTGAGCAGTTCTTC. The V gene is TRBV7-9, the J gene TRBJ2-1, with D tentatively TRBD2 (5 bases). The CDR3 loop spans 14 amino acids. Germline V lookup: CDR1 SEHNR, CDR2 FQNEAQ (reference sequence). With 5 bases removed from V and 9 bases from J, the gap between germline ends came to 17 bases.

The V call is TRBV18, the J call TRBJ1-2; the D gene is possibly TRBD1 (6 bases). Deletions cut 3 bases from V and 3 bases from J, with 11 bases between. CDR1 KGHSH and CDR2 LQKENI come from the germline V gene. The CDR3 has 14 amino acids. The CDR3 is CASSPFRGDYGYTF. DNA for the CDR3: TGTGCCAGCTCACCTTTCAGGGGTGACTATGGCTACACCTTC.

V and J are TRBV7-2 and TRBJ2-1; D perhaps matches TRBD1 (6 bases). The CDR3 sequence is 14 residues long. Germline loops: CDR1 SGHTA, CDR2 FQGNSA. V was clipped by 2 bases and J by 4 bases, with 9 bases between them. This CDR3 is CASSLYREYNEQFF. CDR3 DNA: TGTGCCAGCAGCTTATACAGGGAATACAATGAGCAGTTCTTC.

The chain employs TRBV15 and TRBJ1-3, with D perhaps TRBD1 (5 bases). The V gene lost 5 bases and the J gene lost 1 base, with 15 bases spanning the gap. The CDR3 has 16 residues. Germline assignment: CDR1 LNHNV and CDR2 YYDKDF (reference sequence). The CDR3 sequence is CATSPNPGRSGNTIYF. CDR3 DNA sequence: TGTGCCACCAGCCCAAATCCAGGGCGGTCTGGAAACACCATATATTTT.

This clone was picked up one time. The rearrangement links TRBV27 to TRBJ1-6, with a tentative D call TRBD1 (5 bases). Germline loops: CDR1 MNHEY, CDR2 SMNVEV (reference sequence). The V and J ends lost 3 bases and 6 bases respectively, with 9 bases between them. The CDR3 is 14 amino acids. This CDR3 reads CASSFRRANSPLHF. CDR3 bases: TGTGCCAGCAGTTTTCGCAGGGCTAATTCACCCCTCCACTTT.

This clone was detected only a few times. The CDR3 bases are TGTGCCAGCAGTTCCTTCTTCCGAAACTCCTACGAGCAGTACTTC. The encoded protein is CASSSFFRNSYEQYF. V gene TRBV27 combines with J gene TRBJ2-7; no clear D. With 4 bases removed from V and 0 bases from J, the gap between germline ends came to 13 bases. Per the germline V gene, CDR1 is MNHEY and CDR2 is SMNVEV (reference sequence). This CDR3 has 15 amino acids.

The CDR3 sequence: CSVPEPGLDIQYF. CDR3 DNA: TGCAGCGTTCCTGAGCCAGGGTTGGACATTCAGTACTTC. The chain links TRBV29-1 to TRBJ2-4, with D perhaps TRBD1 (5 bases). With 5 bases removed from V and 8 bases from J, the gap between germline ends came to 16 bases. This CDR3 region has 13 residues. Germline CDR1 reads SQVTM; CDR2 reads ANQGSEA.

The chain has TRBV2 and TRBJ1-4; 7 nucleotides match TRBD1. J was trimmed by 3 bases and V by 8 bases; bases with no gene match: 3. Germline CDR1 is SNHLY and CDR2 is FYNNEI. CDR3 length equals 13 residues. In DNA, the CDR3 is TGTGCCAGCGACAGGGCCCCTAATGAAAAACTGTTTTTT. Translation gives CASDRAPNEKLFF.

V usage is TRBV4-3 and J usage is TRBJ2-3; TRBD1 agrees at 10 bases. The CDR3 sequence is 14 residues long. The V segment lost 5 bases and the J segment 6 bases; nucleotides outside the gene matches: 5. Germline CDR1 and CDR2: LGHNA and YSLEER. The CDR3 reads CASSLDRGTDTQYF. In DNA, the CDR3 is TGCGCCAGCAGCTTGGACAGGGGGACCGATACGCAGTATTTT.

J is TRBJ2-2 and V is TRBV11-3; 7 nucleotides align to TRBD2. This CDR3 spans 16 amino acids. J gave up 0 bases and V 4 bases, and 5 bases lay outside the gene matches. Germline values: CDR1 SGHNT, CDR2 YENEEA. CDR3 loop: CASSSGGGANTGELFF. For the CDR3, the DNA is TGTGCCAGCAGCTCGGGCGGGGGAGCGAACACCGGGGAGCTGTTTTTT.

The CDR3, as DNA: TGTGCCAGTACCCAAACAGGAGGGAGGACCAAAAACATTCAGTACTTC. This sequence encodes CASTQTGGRTKNIQYF. The chain uses TRBV19 and TRBJ2-4; a possible D gene is TRBD2 (6 bases). Trimming shortened V by 7 bases and J by 2 bases, and 18 bases separated the two germline ends. The CDR3 is made up of 16 amino acids. Germline V gives CDR1 LNHDA, CDR2 SQIVND (reference sequence). The full variable domain, its missing parts supplied by reference TRBV19 and TRBJ2-4, is DGGITQSPKYLFRKEGQNVTLSCEQNLNHDAMYWYRQDPGQGLRLIYYSQIVNDFQKGDIAEGYSVSREKKESFPLTVTSAQKNPTAFYLCASTQTGGRTKNIQYFGAGTRLSVL.

With respect to this clone: A read error may produce the germline difference seen at one junction end. The rearrangement joins TRBV6-5 to TRBJ1-6; D ambiguous. The CDR3 consists of 11 residues. The germline CDR1 and CDR2 sequences are MNHEY and SVGAGI. The CDR3 here is CASSNSGPLHF. In DNA form, the CDR3 reads TGTGCCAGCAGTAACTCCGGGCCCCTCCACTTT.

This sequence joins TRBV5-1 and TRBJ2-7, with TRBD1 matching 7 bases. Germline-derived CDR1 and CDR2 are SGHRS and YFSETQ. Trimming at V came to 4 bases and at J to 2 bases, leaving 6 bases not matched to a gene. This CDR3 has 14 amino acids. The CDR3 DNA reads as TGCGCCAGCAGCCCGGACAGGAGAACCTACGAGCAGTACTTC. Translated, it gives CASSPDRRTYEQYF.

This clone was picked up one time. This chain joins TRBV15 and TRBJ1-2; D ambiguous. Trimming left V 1 base short and J 4 bases short, with 13 bases between. Germline CDR1 reads LNHNV; CDR2 reads YYDKDF (reference sequence). CDR3 length equals 15 residues. DNA for the CDR3: TGTGCCACCAGCAGAGTCTTCAACACCTTCTATGGCTACACCTTC. This codes for CATSRVFNTFYGYTF.

CDR3 amino acids: CASSPPGQLRYSYEQYF. In DNA form, the CDR3 reads TGTGCCAGCTCACCACCCGGACAATTGCGTTACTCCTACGAGCAGTACTTC. The chain uses TRBV18 and TRBJ2-7, with D possibly TRBD1 on 5 matching bases. This CDR3 is built from 17 residues. V was pared by 0 bases and J by 0 bases, with 15 bases between. Per germline, CDR1 KGHSH and CDR2 LQKENI.

In this sample, this clone turned up once. J is TRBJ2-5 and V is TRBV5-1; D ambiguous. Trimming shortened V by 0 bases and J by 3 bases, and 9 bases separated the two germline ends. CDR1 is SGHRS, CDR2 YFSETQ, per germline. This CDR3 spans 14 amino acids. The CDR3 coding sequence is TGCGCCAGCAGCTTGGGCCCCAGCGAAGAGACCCAGTACTTC. This translates into CASSLGPSEETQYF.

The chain employs TRBV7-2 and TRBJ1-6, with D perhaps matching TRBD1 (5 bases). The CDR3 loop spans 13 amino acids. The ends were cut back, 6 bases at V and 8 bases at J, with 11 bases in the middle. CDR1 is SGHTA, CDR2 FQGNSA, per germline. The CDR3 bases are TGTGCCAGCAGGACGCCGGGGGATTCACCCCTCCACTTT. Translation: CASRTPGDSPLHF.

The chain combines TRBV29-1 with TRBJ1-1; possible D gene TRBD1, 6 bases. The CDR3 length is 12 residues. V lost 4 bases, J lost 6 bases, and 12 bases lay in between. The germline V gene encodes CDR1 SQVTM and CDR2 ANQGSEA. Here the CDR3 reads CSVVRGAAEAFF. The CDR3 nucleotides are TGCAGCGTTGTGAGGGGGGCTGCTGAAGCTTTCTTT.

As concerns this clone: One junction end does not reproduce the germline sequence, and a read error may be involved. The chain joins TRBV6-5 to TRBJ2-7, with a tentative D call TRBD2 (7 bases). The germline gives CDR1 MNHEY, CDR2 SVGAGI. This CDR3 has 13 amino acids. CDR3 bases: TGTGCCATCAGTGAGGCGAGGGGGGGCGAGCAGTACTTC. Its protein product is CAISEARGGEQYF.

The chain uses TRBV6-5 and TRBJ2-3; 12 bases agree with TRBD2. J was trimmed by 5 bases and V by 9 bases; bases with no gene match: 3. This CDR3 has 13 residues. Germline V gene sequence: CDR1 MNHEY, CDR2 SVGAGI. The CDR3 spells CASGLAGRDTQYF. CDR3 coding DNA: TGTGCCAGTGGACTAGCGGGGAGAGATACGCAGTATTTT.

The CDR3 region has the DNA TGCGCCAGCAGCTTGGATCCCCGCACCGGGGAGCTGTTTTTT. Its translation: CASSLDPRTGELFF. The genes are TRBV5-1 and TRBJ2-2; no clear D. CDR1 is SGHRS, CDR2 YFSETQ, per germline. The length of the CDR3 is 14 residues. V dropped 0 bases and J dropped 4 bases, with 7 bases sitting between them. Combining the CDR3 with reference TRBV5-1 and TRBJ2-2 gives the whole variable domain KAGVTQTPRYLIKTRGQQVTLSCSPISGHRSVSWYQQTPGQGLQFLFEYFSETQRNKGNFPGRFSGRQFSNSRSEMNVSTLELGDSALYLCASSLDPRTGELFFGEGSRLTVL.

This clone was observed a handful of times. The chain links TRBV29-1 to TRBJ2-5; 11 bases line up with TRBD1. CDR3 length: 14 residues. Trimming took 8 bases from V and 5 from J; bases not matched to a gene: 10. Germline-derived CDR1 and CDR2 are SQVTM and ANQGSEA. The CDR3 region has the DNA TGCAGCATCGGACAGGGGGCAGTTGGGGAGACCCAGTACTTC. Residues: CSIGQGAVGETQYF.

This clone was seen a few times. The CDR3 region has the DNA TGTGCCAGCAGCACCCGATTCTCCTACAATGAGCAGTTCTTC. Amino acid sequence: CASSTRFSYNEQFF. The chain combines TRBV7-9 with TRBJ2-1; D is uncertain. The length of the CDR3 is 14 residues. Germline values: CDR1 SEHNR, CDR2 FQNEAQ (reference sequence). Trimming left V 5 bases short and J 0 bases short, with 8 bases between.